These 14 T cell receptor beta chains came from one sample sequenced in a study of Tregs in tolerant kidney transplant recipients. TCRdb's table, derived via immunoSEQ multiplex PCR, lists solely in-frame clones and lacks some. Its listing shows approximately 6,000 clones. Mixed chimerism was transient after nonmyeloablative marrow transplants from related graft donors. The input for sequencing was CD8+ T cells from blood (PBMCs), taken 12 months after the transplant. The receptors here all came from a human patient who received a combined kidney and bone marrow transplant. The T cells may come from the graft donor.

In regard to this clone: The CDR3 goes on 3 residues after the read ends, and that part is filled in from the germline J gene. The V and J genes are TRBV2 and TRBJ2-5, with 10 bases fitting TRBD2. V dropped 4 bases and J dropped 2; count of bases not matched to a gene: 10. CDR1 and CDR2 (germline): SNHLY, FYNNEI. The CDR3 is 17 amino acids. The CDR3 is CASSGSLAGWVQETQYF. The DNA read from the CDR3 is TGTGCCAGCAGTGGTTCACTAGCGGGATGGGTTCAAGAGACC.

Turning to this clone: Coverage ceases 3 residues before the CDR3 finishes, and the germline J gene fills in the end. The rearrangement joins TRBV29-1 to TRBJ2-5; D perhaps matches TRBD1 (5 bases). Germline-derived CDR1 and CDR2 are SQVTM and ANQGSEA. The CDR3 runs to 11 residues. V shed 6 bases and J shed 2 bases, with 7 bases lying between them. The CDR3 loop reads CSVRQQETQYF. The covered CDR3 bases are TGCAGCGTCCGACAGCAAGAGACC.

Worth noting for this clone: The read gets to within 3 residues of the CDR3 end, and the germline J gene fills in the rest. The rearrangement uses TRBV5-1 and TRBJ2-1; TRBD2 agrees at 11 bases. CDR1 and CDR2 (germline): SGHRS, YFSETQ. Losses at the gene ends were 5 bases for V and 0 bases for J; bases not matched to a gene: 4. The CDR3 is made up of 16 amino acids. The part of the CDR3 DNA that was read is TGCGCCAGCAGTAGACTAGCGGGGAGCTCCTACAATGAG. Protein product: CASSRLAGSSYNE. From start to end, the CDR3 is CASSRLAGSSYNEQFF. Complete variable domain (other parts from reference TRBV5-1 and TRBJ2-1): KAGVTQTPRYLIKTRGQQVTLSCSPISGHRSVSWYQQTPGQGLQFLFEYFSETQRNKGNFPGRFSGRQFSNSRSEMNVSTLELGDSALYLCASSRLAGSSYNEQFFGPGTRLTVL.

Note on this clone: The read ends 3 residues early relative to the CDR3; the germline J gene fills the gap. J is TRBJ1-6 and V is TRBV19, with TRBD1 matching 8 bases. The CDR3 extends over 12 amino acids. The J segment lost 7 bases and the V segment lost 9 bases, leaving 2 bases of the junction unmatched. Per the germline V gene, CDR1 is LNHDA and CDR2 is SQIVND (reference sequence). The part of the CDR3 DNA that was read is TGTGCCAGCGGACAGGGAAATTCACCC. Its translation: CASGQGNSP. In full, the CDR3 reads CASGQGNSPLHF.

A note on this clone: The CDR3 end falls 3 residues outside the read, so it is completed with the germline J gene. The chain carries TRBV5-1 and TRBJ2-7, with D possibly matching TRBD2 (6 bases). Per the germline V gene, CDR1 is SGHRS and CDR2 is YFSETQ. V was shortened by 4 bases and J by 0 bases, with 14 bases between the two germline ends. The CDR3 spans 15 residues. The CDR3 protein is CASSPGTSSSYEQYF. Partial CDR3 DNA: TGCGCCAGCAGCCCCGGGACTTCAAGCTCCTACGAG.

With regard to this clone: Read sequence stops 3 residues before the CDR3 end, and the germline J gene provides the missing end. V usage is TRBV7-6 and J usage is TRBJ2-1; maybe TRBD2 (6 bases). Germline V gives CDR1 SGHVS, CDR2 FNYEAQ. V was trimmed by 2 bases and J by 3 bases, leaving 14 bases between them. This CDR3 has 16 amino acids. This CDR3 is CASSLRGHGGYNEQFF. CDR3 DNA, as far as it was read: TGTGCCAGCAGCTTAAGAGGACACGGGGGCTACAATGAG. The full variable domain, in which reference TRBV7-6 and TRBJ2-1 provide the parts outside the CDR3, is GAGVSQSPRYKVTKRGQDVALRCDPISGHVSLYWYRQALGQGPEFLTYFNYEAQQDKSGLPNDRFSAERPEGSISTLTIQRTEQRDSAMYRCASSLRGHGGYNEQFFGPGTRLTVL.

Concerning this clone itself: The read ends 3 residues early relative to the CDR3; the germline J gene fills the gap. This chain joins TRBV29-1 and TRBJ2-7; 9 bases agree with TRBD1. The CDR3 is made up of 13 amino acids. V gave up 7 bases and J gave up 2 bases; unmatched junction bases: 6. In germline, CDR1 is SQVTM, CDR2 ANQGSEA. The DNA read from the CDR3 is TGCAGCGCTAGCCGGGACAGGGCCTACGAG. Residues: CSASRDRAYE. The CDR3 as a whole reads CSASRDRAYEQYF.

About this clone itself: Read data end 3 residues before the CDR3 end; the end is taken from the germline J gene. This rearrangement joins TRBV19 to TRBJ1-5, with unresolved D. From germline, CDR1 is LNHDA and CDR2 SQIVND (reference sequence). The CDR3 spans 15 residues. V lost 1 base and J 2 bases, leaving 9 bases between the germline ends. The CDR3 sequence: CASSIGQDGNQPQHF. CDR3 DNA (partial): TGTGCCAGTAGTATAGGTCAGGATGGCAATCAGCCC.

About this clone itself: The CDR3 end lies 3 residues beyond the end of the read and is filled in from the germline J gene. The chain combines TRBV18 with TRBJ2-1; D is tentatively TRBD1 or TRBD2 (5 bases each). The length of the CDR3 is 15 residues. CDR1 KGHSH and CDR2 LQKENI come from the germline V gene. Trimming took off 3 bases at V and 0 bases at J, with 9 bases between the two ends. The CDR3 spells CASSPAGSSYNEQFF. The CDR3 DNA, read in part, is TGTGCCAGCTCACCGGCAGGGAGCTCCTACAATGAG.

Comments on this clone: The read ends 3 residues before the CDR3 terminus; that terminus is restored from the germline J gene. This chain uses TRBV6-2 or TRBV6-3 with TRBJ1-1; 7 nucleotides match TRBD1. The CDR3 spans 12 residues. The trim removed 2 bases at V and 6 bases at J, leaving 0 bases unmatched. Germline-derived CDR1 and CDR2 are MNHEY and SVGEGT. CDR3 in amino acids: CASSYGTAEAFF. The sequenced CDR3 bases are TGTGCCAGCAGTTACGGGACAGCTGAA.

A word on this clone: The read falls 3 residues short of the CDR3 end, and the missing part is taken from the germline J gene. The chain has TRBV19 and TRBJ1-1; possibly TRBD1 for D (5 bases). From germline, CDR1 is LNHDA and CDR2 SQIVND (reference sequence). V gave up 3 bases and J gave up 1 base, with 9 bases separating them. There are 14 residues in the CDR3. Here the CDR3 reads CASSMWGGNTEAFF. The sequenced CDR3 bases are TGTGCCAGTAGTATGTGGGGGGGGAACACTGAA.

A word on this clone: The DNA ends 3 residues before the CDR3 does, and the rest of the CDR3 is filled in from the germline J gene. The rearrangement uses TRBV2 and TRBJ2-7, with 11 bases matching TRBD2. This CDR3 region has 14 residues. Germline V gene sequence: CDR1 SNHLY, CDR2 FYNNEI. After removal of 6 bases from V and 3 bases from J, the junction contained 4 bases not matched to a gene. The CDR3 region is CASSVSGRDYEQYF. CDR3 DNA (partial): TGTGCCAGCAGCGTTAGCGGGAGGGACTACGAG.

With respect to this clone: The read terminates 3 residues before the CDR3 end, so the remaining end is supplied by the germline J gene. The chain couples TRBV7-9 to TRBJ2-7; 8 positions match TRBD1. V lost 5 bases, J lost 4 bases, and 7 bases stayed unmatched. Germline lookup yields CDR1 SEHNR and CDR2 FQNEAQ (reference sequence). The CDR3 runs 14 residues. Partial CDR3 DNA: TGTGCCAGCAGCCCGGACAGGGACCGGTACGAG. It yields the protein CASSPDRDRYE. The full-length CDR3 reads as CASSPDRDRYEQYF.

On this clone itself: The read falls 3 residues short of the CDR3 end, and the missing part is taken from the germline J gene. The rearrangement uses TRBV7-3 and TRBJ2-3, with a tentative D call TRBD1 (6 bases). Deletions cut 5 bases from V and 4 bases from J, with 13 bases between. Germline V gene sequence: CDR1 SGHTA, CDR2 FQGTGA. CDR3 length: 14 residues. The chain's CDR3 is CASSLIGGADTQYF. The CDR3 DNA, read in part, is TGTGCCAGCAGCCTGATTGGGGGCGCAGATACG. Based on the CDR3 plus reference TRBV7-3 and TRBJ2-3, the full variable domain is GAGVSQTPSNKVTEKGKYVELRCDPISGHTALYWYRQSLGQGPEFLIYFQGTGAADDSGLPNDRFFAVRPEGSVSTLKIQRTERGDSAVYLCASSLIGGADTQYFGPGTRLTVL.